The 5 T cell receptor beta chains presented below share a single source sample, sequenced in a study of T-cell reconstitution after alpha-beta-depleted transplantation in children. Preparation of the TCRbeta library was carried out with unique molecular identifiers. Each CDR3 protein is one row after TCRdb ran MiXCR on the PCR reads. The repertoire includes approximately 420,000 distinct CDR3 sequences, around 9.9% of them detected once, and 4.5% to 7% sits in the top ten. This sample comprised PBMCs from the stem cell graft donor, obtained from the stem cell graft. The origin of the receptors is a human donor who donated a stem cell graft to a child with acute myeloid leukemia.

With respect to this clonotype: The junction and the germline gene differ at one end; a read error may be behind it. The V call is TRBV12-3 or TRBV12-4, the J call TRBJ2-7; a weak D match, TRBD2 (5 bases). This CDR3 spans 13 amino acids. The CDR3 loop is CTSCLVASHEQYF. CDR3 bases: TGTACCAGCTGTTTAGTGGCTAGCCACGAGCAGTACTTC.

The J gene is TRBJ2-5, the V gene TRBV20-1; D is possibly TRBD2 (6 bases). Germline CDR1 is DFQATT and CDR2 is SNEGSKA (reference sequence). This CDR3 is 16 amino acids long. Trimming shortened V by 6 bases and J by 5 bases, and 25 bases separated the two germline ends. CDR3 sequence reads: CSALPLEGPRGETQYF. CDR3 nucleotides: TGCAGTGCCCTCCCGCTGGAGGGCCCTCGCGGGGAGACCCAGTACTTC.

This chain uses TRBV12-3 or TRBV12-4 with TRBJ2-2; D might be TRBD2 (5 bases). CDR3 size: 14 residues. Trimming took off 6 bases at V and 1 base at J, with 9 bases between the two ends. The CDR3 loop reads CASRLLENTGELFF. In DNA form, the CDR3 reads TGTGCCAGCAGGTTACTAGAGAACACCGGGGAGCTGTTTTTT.

The chain recombines TRBV10-3 with TRBJ2-3; a possible D gene is TRBD1 (6 bases). CDR1 is ENHRY and CDR2 is SYGVKD in the germline V gene. The CDR3 contains 14 residues. V lost 0 bases to trimming and J lost 4 bases, with 8 bases between them. DNA for the CDR3: TGTGCCATCAGTGAGTCCCCAGGGGCAGATACGCAGTATTTT. Protein product: CAISESPGADTQYF.

This clonotype was counted ten times or more. The V and J genes are TRBV15 and TRBJ1-2; TRBD1 might be the D (6 bases). The CDR3 is made up of 16 amino acids. Germline CDR1 is LNHNV and CDR2 is YYDKDF (reference sequence). V was cut by 3 bases and J by 8 bases, with 22 bases left in between. The CDR3 nucleotides are TGTGCCACCAGCAGTTGGAGGAGACAGGAGAAGTTCGGCTACACCTTC. Encoded protein: CATSSWRRQEKFGYTF.